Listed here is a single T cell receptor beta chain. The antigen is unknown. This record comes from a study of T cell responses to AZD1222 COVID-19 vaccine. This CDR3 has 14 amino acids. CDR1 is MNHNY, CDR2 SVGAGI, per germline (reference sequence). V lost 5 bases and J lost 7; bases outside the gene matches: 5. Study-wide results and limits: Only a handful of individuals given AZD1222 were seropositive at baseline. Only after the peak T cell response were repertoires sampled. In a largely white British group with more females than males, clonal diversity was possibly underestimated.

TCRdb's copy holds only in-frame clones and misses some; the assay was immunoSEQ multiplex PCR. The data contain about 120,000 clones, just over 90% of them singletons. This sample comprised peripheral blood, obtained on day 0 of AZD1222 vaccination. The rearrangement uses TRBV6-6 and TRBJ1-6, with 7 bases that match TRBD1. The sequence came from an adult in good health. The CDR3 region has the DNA TGTGCCAGCAGTCCCGACAGGGTAAATTCACCCCTCCACTTT. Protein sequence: CASSPDRVNSPLHF.